Following are 13 T cell receptor beta chains from one sample sequenced in a study of blood T cell repertoires in COVID-19. Only in-frame clones appear in the TCRdb table, and some are missing; sequencing was by immunoSEQ multiplex PCR. The table records 200,000 to 300,000 clones, 70% to 90% of them present only once. Specimen: peripheral blood. These receptor sequences come from a woman aged 70-85 years with active or convalescent COVID-19.

The rearrangement links TRBV27 to TRBJ2-6, with a tentative D call TRBD2 (5 bases). This CDR3 comprises 17 residues. Trimming pared 10 bases from V and 0 bases from J, leaving 19 bases between. Germline CDR1 and CDR2: MNHEY and SMNVEV (reference sequence). CDR3 sequence (DNA): TGTGCCACCAAGAAGGCAGAGGGTTCCTCTGGGGCCAACGTCCTGACTTTC. It encodes CATKKAEGSSGANVLTF.

This clone was seen just once. V usage is TRBV9 and J usage is TRBJ1-1; D not certain. Germline values: CDR1 SGDLS, CDR2 YYNGEE. This CDR3 region has 14 residues. The V end was cut by 3 bases, the J end by 1 base, with 10 bases between. The DNA of the CDR3 is TGTGCCAGCAGCGCCGAGATACCGAACACTGAAGCTTTCTTT. Translated, it gives CASSAEIPNTEAFF.

This chain connects TRBV11-2 to TRBJ2-6; possible D gene TRBD1, 6 bases. CDR3 size: 16 residues. Germline V gene sequence: CDR1 SGHAT, CDR2 FQNNGV. Trimming took off 5 bases at V and 4 bases at J, with 15 bases between the two ends. The CDR3 region is CASSLFRGAGANVLTF. The CDR3, as DNA: TGTGCCAGCAGCCTCTTCAGGGGTGCCGGGGCCAACGTCCTGACTTTC.

This clone was seen once. The rearrangement links TRBV6-5 to TRBJ1-3; unclear D gene. Germline CDR1 reads MNHEY; CDR2 reads SVGAGI. The CDR3 covers 14 residues. V gave up 7 bases and J gave up 1 base, with 11 bases separating them. CDR3 sequence reads: CASTMEHSGNTIYF. CDR3 DNA: TGTGCCAGCACTATGGAGCATTCTGGAAACACCATATATTTT.

The chain is built from TRBV7-3 and TRBJ2-5, with 10 bases fitting TRBD1. V lost 6 bases to trimming and J lost 4 bases; unmatched junction nucleotides: 2. Germline V gene data show CDR1 as SGHTA and CDR2 as FQGTGA. CDR3 length: 13 residues. The CDR3 DNA reads as TGTGCCAGCAGTGGGACAGGGGTAGAGACCCAGTACTTC. Protein: CASSGTGVETQYF.

This sequence joins TRBV3-1 (or the pseudogene TRBV3-2) and TRBJ1-6; 7 nucleotides agree with TRBD1. The CDR3 consists of 14 residues. Trimming at V came to 4 bases and at J to 7 bases, leaving 4 bases not matched to a gene. Germline-derived CDR1 and CDR2 are LGHDT and YNNKEL (reference sequence). Here the CDR3 reads CASSLTGRNSPLHF. CDR3 sequence (DNA): TGTGCCAGCAGCCTGACAGGGCGAAATTCACCCCTCCACTTT.

The chain couples TRBV5-6 to TRBJ2-7; 13 bases line up with TRBD2. The J segment lost 6 bases and the V segment lost 4 bases, leaving 4 bases of the junction unmatched. The CDR3 runs 14 residues. Germline loops: CDR1 SGHDT, CDR2 YYEEEE. CDR3 in amino acids: CASSLRTSGGEQYF. DNA of the CDR3: TGTGCCAGCAGCCTCCGGACTAGCGGGGGCGAGCAGTACTTC.

The rearrangement links TRBV6-2 or TRBV6-3 to TRBJ2-7; D not resolved. Trimming left V 6 bases short and J 3 bases short, with 15 bases between. Germline CDR1 reads MNHEY; CDR2 reads SVGEGT. The CDR3 consists of 14 residues. The CDR3 DNA reads as TGTGCCAGCAGCAACAACGGCGGCTACTACGAGCAGTACTTC. It specifies CASSNNGGYYEQYF.

This chain connects TRBV3-1 (or the pseudogene TRBV3-2) to TRBJ1-2; 8 nucleotides match TRBD1. From germline, CDR1 is LGHDT and CDR2 YNNKEL (reference sequence). The CDR3 sequence is 12 residues long. J was trimmed by 8 bases and V by 4 bases; bases with no gene match: 3. CDR3: CASSPTGAGYTF. CDR3 nucleotides: TGTGCCAGCAGCCCGACAGGGGCCGGCTACACCTTC.

The V gene is TRBV7-2, the J gene TRBJ1-2; maybe TRBD1 (5 bases). Germline CDR1 reads SGHTA; CDR2 reads FQGNSA. The CDR3 extends over 16 amino acids. With 5 bases removed from V and 1 base from J, the gap between germline ends came to 17 bases. Written as DNA, the CDR3 is TGTGCCAGCAGCCGGGGGTTCTGGGAGAATAACTATGGCTACACCTTC. This codes for CASSRGFWENNYGYTF.

The chain is built from TRBV6-6 and TRBJ1-2; possibly TRBD1 for D (6 bases). V was clipped by 6 bases and J by 0 bases, with 11 bases between them. From germline, CDR1 is MNHNY and CDR2 SVGAGI (reference sequence). The CDR3 contains 14 residues. The DNA for the CDR3 is TGTGCCAGCAGAAGGACAGACACTAACTATGGCTACACCTTC. Amino acid sequence: CASRRTDTNYGYTF.

V and J are TRBV24-1 and TRBJ2-7, with 9 bases matching TRBD1. Germline V gives CDR1 KGHDR, CDR2 SFDVKD. Trimming removed 2 bases from V and 3 bases from J; junction bases left unmatched: 4. CDR3 length equals 15 residues. The CDR3 nucleotides read TGTGCCACCAGTGATTGGACAGGGGATAGCTACGAGCAGTACTTC. Amino acid sequence: CATSDWTGDSYEQYF.

Here the CDR3 reads CASSVESSRNNEQFF. For the CDR3, the DNA is TGTGCCAGCAGCGTTGAGAGTTCTCGAAACAATGAGCAGTTCTTC. V is TRBV9 and J is TRBJ2-1; D remains unclear. V was cut by 2 bases and J by 5 bases, with 14 bases left in between. CDR1 SGDLS and CDR2 YYNGEE come from the germline V gene. This CDR3 region has 15 residues.